These T cell receptor beta chains were read from a single sample in a study of T cells in Graves' hyperthyroidism and ophthalmopathy. MiXCR was run by TCRdb on the multiplex PCR reads, yielding one entry per CDR3 protein. The sample has fewer than 450,000 distinct CDR3 sequences; approximately 14% are singletons. The sequenced material came from blood. The receptor source for this set is a woman aged 60-75 years with Graves' ophthalmopathy. Each CDR3 is given with its conserved first and last residue. D genes are given only for firm matches. The size of a clone is reported for some rows only, either as once, few or many, or as a class for expanded clones.

v_call clone_size d_call cdr3_aa
TRBV28 many - CASSLLGTVDYSNQPQHF
TRBV20-1 few - CSARHPRTSPDEQYF
TRBV2 many - CASSGDGSSYEQYF
TRBV6-1 - TRBD1 CASSEGQGQGLNYGYTF
TRBV20-1 - TRBD1 CSADQTGGRDTQYF
TRBV10-3 - TRBD1 CAITGTEGYGYTF
TRBV6-5 few - CASSSNANSGELFF
TRBV19 - - CASSPGASVTGDLFF
TRBV2 - - CASSEYSPDSSLNTEAFF
TRBV27 many TRBD2 CASSPQRETAYNEQFF
TRBV5-4 - TRBD2 CASSLGAAGGNEQYF
TRBV24-1 many TRBD2 CATSVAGAGYNEQFF
TRBV5-1 many TRBD1 CASSLGDRDAGELFF
TRBV28 once TRBD2 CASSGLAGGPGGEQYF
TRBV20-1 - - CSAFNPTGELFF
TRBV5-4 - - CASSSAGTVPHTIYF
TRBV10-3 - TRBD1 CATHPGQAAYEQYF
TRBV15 - TRBD1 CATSRDKGTGVYNEQFF
TRBV4-1 - - CASSQGEVRPSPYEQYF
TRBV10-3 many - CAISEAGSTYEQYF
TRBV13 many TRBD2 CASHRSSGYNEQFF
TRBV7-2 many TRBD1 CASSSRQGSDYGYTF
TRBV20-1 many TRBD2 CSARDGGGGRAAYEQYF
TRBV6-2/TRBV6-3 - - CASHLPGMGETQYF
TRBV6-2/TRBV6-3 - TRBD2 CASSPGGLATDTQYF
TRBV28 many TRBD1 CAAQGQGVEQFF
TRBV12-3/TRBV12-4 many - CASSWGISTEAFF
TRBV2 many - CASSKRGEDTEAFF
TRBV2 many - CASTDKNTGELFF
TRBV6-2/TRBV6-3 few TRBD1 CASSTTRTGFLRYEQYF
TRBV5-1 - - CASSFEGVGKTQYF
TRBV7-2 many - CASSLERSYNEQFF
TRBV12-3/TRBV12-4 few TRBD2 CASSPGLAGGPDTGELFF
TRBV7-3 many TRBD2 CASSLFAGGPNEQFF
TRBV18 many - CASSPPRQVYNEQFF
TRBV7-9 - - CASNKSWGGRYSKSSYNEQFF
TRBV6-1 few - CASSEMRDYGYTF
TRBV7-9 - TRBD1 CASRPGQVDNSPLHF
TRBV11-1 - - CASSQERGGMGHNEQFF
TRBV5-6 many - CASSLFQGRETQYF
TRBV2 many - CATLVGGELFF
TRBV19 - - CASSIPENTEAFF
TRBV9 many TRBD1 CASSVEGQGARGYTF
TRBV2 many - CASSVEGINNQPQHF
TRBV28 many - CASSRGIVAVVGAYNEQFF
TRBV6-5 many - CASSFGRGPVYEQYF
TRBV13 few TRBD1 CASGFGTGGRESGELFF
TRBV14 - TRBD1 CASSLTGQGASEKLFF
TRBV11-2 many TRBD2 CASSPGRDISYEQYF
TRBV15 few - CATSRDFGGAGEGNEQFF
TRBV10-3 many - CAISDRGDSYEQYF
TRBV19 few - CASSTGGAGELFF
TRBV7-3 many - CASSLDVGVGYEQYF
TRBV12-3/TRBV12-4 - TRBD2 CASSRSGRSEGERFF
TRBV7-3 many TRBD2 CASSSTGGGSEQFF
TRBV20-1 - - CSARMDNTDTQYF